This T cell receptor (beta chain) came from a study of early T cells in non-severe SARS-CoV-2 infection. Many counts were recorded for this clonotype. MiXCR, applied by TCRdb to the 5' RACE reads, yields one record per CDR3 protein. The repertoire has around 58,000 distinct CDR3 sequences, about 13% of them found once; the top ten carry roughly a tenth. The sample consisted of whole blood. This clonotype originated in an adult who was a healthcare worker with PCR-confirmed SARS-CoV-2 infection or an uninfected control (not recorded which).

The CDR3 nucleotides read TGTGCCAGCAGCGTAGCGACCTACGGGGAGCTGTTTTTT. This translates into CASSVATYGELFF. This chain uses TRBV9 with TRBJ2-2; D gene ambiguous. V shed 0 bases and J shed 7 bases, with 7 bases lying between them. This CDR3 is 13 amino acids long. Germline V CDR1 and CDR2: SGDLS, YYNGEE.